Listed here are 18 T cell receptor beta chains from one sample, sequenced in a study of T cell changes during pregnancy in multiple sclerosis. Libraries were prepared by immunoSEQ multiplex PCR; TCRdb keeps only in-frame clonotypes and omits some of them. Among 38,000 or so clones listed, 94% were seen once. Here the sequenced sample was CD4+ T cells from peripheral blood mononuclear cells, taken in the second trimester of pregnancy. Receptors were obtained from a female donor with multiple sclerosis, enrolled in a pregnancy study.

This rearrangement joins TRBV18 to TRBJ2-7; 9 bases match TRBD2. This CDR3 has 14 amino acids. Unmatched junction bases numbered 3, after V lost 5 bases and J lost 1 base. Per germline, CDR1 KGHSH and CDR2 LQKENI. As DNA, the CDR3 is TGTGCCAGCTCAACTAGCGGGCCATCCTACGAGCAGTACTTC. This encodes CASSTSGPSYEQYF.

CDR3 sequence: CASSFRTGVSYEQYF. The DNA of the CDR3 is TGCGCCAGCAGCTTCAGGACAGGGGTCTCCTACGAGCAGTACTTC. The chain joins TRBV5-1 to TRBJ2-7, with TRBD1 matching over 9 bases. This CDR3 is 15 amino acids long. Germline CDR1 and CDR2: SGHRS and YFSETQ. V lost 2 bases to trimming and J lost 0 bases; unmatched junction nucleotides: 3.

The chain is built from TRBV5-4 and TRBJ2-3, with 7 bases matching TRBD1. Looked up from germline, CDR1 is SGHNT and CDR2 is YYREEE (reference sequence). The V and J ends lost 4 bases and 2 bases, in that order; junction bases with no gene match: 7. The CDR3 consists of 15 residues. The CDR3 protein is CASSQGQHSTDTQYF. The CDR3 DNA follows: TGTGCCAGCAGCCAGGGACAGCATTCCACAGATACGCAGTATTTT.

The chain carries TRBV7-7 and TRBJ1-1; 12 nucleotides line up with TRBD1. This CDR3 region has 20 residues. Germline V gives CDR1 SSHAT, CDR2 FNYEAQ (reference sequence). The trim removed 2 bases at V and 0 bases at J, leaving 13 bases unmatched. This CDR3 is CASSLRGQGAHGAMNTEAFF. The CDR3 region has the DNA TGTGCCAGCAGCTTACGGGGACAGGGGGCCCATGGGGCAATGAACACTGAAGCTTTCTTT.

The V and J genes are TRBV5-4 and TRBJ1-5; 8 bases are a match to TRBD1. Germline CDR1 is SGHNT and CDR2 is YYREEE (reference sequence). The CDR3 has 15 amino acids. J was trimmed by 3 bases and V by 0 bases; bases with no gene match: 2. The CDR3 DNA is TGTGCCAGCAGCTTGGGGACAGGGCACAATCAGCCCCAGCATTTT. Its protein product is CASSLGTGHNQPQHF.

The chain joins TRBV19 to TRBJ2-5; D perhaps matches TRBD1 (5 bases). CDR1 LNHDA and CDR2 SQIVND come from the germline V gene (reference sequence). Trimming removed 4 bases from V and 5 bases from J, with 14 bases in between. CDR3 size: 14 residues. The CDR3 here is CASSRQGGEETQYF. CDR3 DNA: TGTGCCAGTAGTAGGCAGGGTGGTGAGGAGACCCAGTACTTC.

The genes are TRBV6-1 and TRBJ2-7; D unclear. Trimming took 0 bases from V and 7 from J, leaving 16 bases between them. The CDR3 runs 15 residues. The V gene's germline CDR1 is MNHNS and CDR2 SASEGT. The CDR3 region is CASSEATTPSAEQYF. The CDR3, as DNA: TGTGCCAGCAGTGAAGCAACAACACCATCCGCTGAGCAGTACTTC.

The chain combines TRBV30 with TRBJ1-3, with 9 positions matching TRBD1. CDR3 length: 19 residues. Germline V CDR1 and CDR2: GTSNPN, SVGIG (reference sequence). V lost 0 bases to trimming and J lost 4 bases; unmatched junction nucleotides: 16. The CDR3, as DNA: TGTGCCTGGAGTGTAAGCTGGGACAGGGTCGATCGCTCGGGAAACACCATATATTTT. Residues: CAWSVSWDRVDRSGNTIYF.

V and J are TRBV2 and TRBJ2-4, with D tentatively TRBD1 (6 bases). The CDR3 spans 13 residues. Germline CDR1 SNHLY, CDR2 FYNNEI. V was shortened by 5 bases and J by 4 bases, with 9 bases between the two germline ends. The CDR3 loop reads CASSQGPKNIQYF. For the CDR3, the DNA is TGTGCCAGCAGTCAGGGGCCAAAAAACATTCAGTACTTC.

This rearrangement joins TRBV14 to TRBJ2-1; 12 bases fit TRBD1. This CDR3 is built from 16 residues. Germline-derived CDR1 and CDR2 are SGHDN and FVKESK. Unmatched junction bases numbered 4, after V lost 1 base and J lost 6 bases. DNA for the CDR3: TGTGCCAGCAGCCAAGCCGGGACAGGGGGCCTCAATGAGCAGTTCTTC. This encodes CASSQAGTGGLNEQFF.

The rearrangement uses TRBV5-1 and TRBJ1-2, with D perhaps matching TRBD1 (5 bases). CDR1 and CDR2 from the germline V gene are SGHRS and YFSETQ. The V end was cut by 4 bases, the J end by 1 base, with 14 bases between. The CDR3 is made up of 15 amino acids. The CDR3 nucleotides are TGCGCCAGCAGCCCCGGGGGGGTGATTAACTATGGCTACACCTTC. Translating gives CASSPGGVINYGYTF.

For this clone: At one end the junction does not follow the germline gene, possibly because of a read error. The chain employs TRBV6-5 and TRBJ1-2; no definite D call. CDR1 and CDR2 from the germline V gene are MNHEY and SVGAGI. The CDR3 length is 13 residues. CDR3 protein: CATSPRGNYGYTF. In DNA form, the CDR3 reads TGTGCCACCAGTCCGAGAGGGAACTATGGCTACACCTTC.

This chain links TRBV29-1 with TRBJ1-3; D unclear. In germline, CDR1 is SQVTM, CDR2 ANQGSEA. The V and J ends lost 4 bases and 0 bases respectively, with 16 bases between them. CDR3 size: 16 residues. CDR3 amino acids: CSVVGHPIGSGNTIYF. The CDR3 DNA sequence: TGCAGCGTTGTTGGGCACCCCATCGGCTCTGGAAACACCATATATTTT.

The V gene is TRBV4-2, the J gene TRBJ2-4; 9 bases fit TRBD2. The V and J ends lost 3 bases and 3 bases, in that order; junction bases with no gene match: 21. This CDR3 has 21 residues. Germline values: CDR1 LGHNA, CDR2 YNFKEQ. CDR3 protein: CASSHRSNRLAAEGVKNIQYF. As DNA, the CDR3 is TGTGCCAGCAGCCACCGATCGAACCGACTAGCGGCGGAGGGCGTCAAAAACATTCAGTACTTC.

This clone was seen a single time. The V and J genes are TRBV19 and TRBJ1-5, with a weak D call TRBD1 (6 bases). Germline CDR1 reads LNHDA; CDR2 reads SQIVND (reference sequence). V was shortened by 10 bases and J by 7 bases, with 17 bases between the two germline ends. The CDR3 extends over 13 amino acids. The DNA of the CDR3 is TGTGCCACCAAACAGGGTCTCGAACAGCCCCAGCATTTT. Encoded protein: CATKQGLEQPQHF.

The chain couples TRBV10-1 to TRBJ2-2, with D perhaps matching TRBD2 (6 bases). Germline V lookup: CDR1 WNHNN, CDR2 SYGVQD (reference sequence). The CDR3 spans 15 residues. The V gene lost 3 bases and the J gene lost 5 bases, with 13 bases spanning the gap. CDR3 residues: CASSEVQGGTGELFF. CDR3 coding DNA: TGCGCCAGCAGTGAAGTGCAGGGAGGAACCGGGGAGCTGTTTTTT.

V is TRBV2 and J is TRBJ2-7, with 12 bases lining up with TRBD1. Trimming took 5 bases from V and 12 from J; bases not matched to a gene: 5. From germline, CDR1 is SNHLY and CDR2 FYNNEI. CDR3 length: 12 residues. CDR3 residues: CASSTGTGGWYF. CDR3 nucleotides: TGTGCCAGCAGTACCGGGACAGGGGGCTGGTACTTC.

This rearrangement joins TRBV2 to TRBJ1-2, with 9 bases that match TRBD1. The CDR3 sequence is 13 residues long. Losses at the gene ends were 3 bases for V and 6 bases for J; bases not matched to a gene: 2. The germline gives CDR1 SNHLY, CDR2 FYNNEI. As DNA, the CDR3 is TGTGCCAGCAGTGATACAGGGGGCAATGGCTACACCTTC. Translating it yields CASSDTGGNGYTF.